A selection of T cell receptor beta chains follows, all from one sample in a study of T cells in localized non-small cell lung cancer. Profiled with immunoSEQ multiplex PCR; TCRdb holds only in-frame clones, not every one. The sample holds roughly 48,000 clones, over 70% seen once. The sequenced sample was PBMCs, obtained before any cancer treatment. Receptor source: a woman between 35 and 70 years old with stage II lung adenocarcinoma. The CDR3 runs from the conserved cysteine through the conserved F or W. A D gene is named only where the DNA matches it firmly.

j_gene | d_gene | v_gene | CDR3aa
TRBJ2-2 | . | TRBV13 | CASSLGVGPSTGELFF
TRBJ1-1 | . | TRBV6-6 | CASSYSGERNTEAFF
TRBJ1-1 | . | TRBV7-6 | CASSLAVGTEAFF
TRBJ2-1 | TRBD2 | TRBV11-2 | CASSSSRLAGGNEQFF
TRBJ2-3 | . | TRBV7-7 | CASSPAGGVSTDTQYF
TRBJ2-5 | . | TRBV5-1 | CASSTRTDQETQYF
TRBJ2-7 | TRBD1 | TRBV18 | CASSLDRGLDEQYF
TRBJ1-5 | . | TRBV19 | CASSIEGGLQPQHF
TRBJ1-5 | TRBD1 | TRBV19 | CASSLDREQPQHF
TRBJ2-3 | . | TRBV29-1 | CSVELVSTDTQYF
TRBJ2-7 | . | TRBV6-1 | CASTSRQGPEQYF
TRBJ1-2 | . | TRBV30 | CAWSEVDGYTF
TRBJ2-2 | TRBD2 | TRBV4-1 | CASSQGGGNAGELFF
TRBJ1-2 | TRBD1 | TRBV2 | CARGPGQGSDGYTF
TRBJ2-1 | . | TRBV27 | CASSLWQRNNEQFF
TRBJ2-2 | . | TRBV11-3 | CASSLATGINTGELFF
TRBJ2-5 | TRBD2 | TRBV5-1 | CASARPSGGLQETQYF
TRBJ1-2 | . | TRBV6-6 | CASILSANYGYTF
TRBJ1-3 | . | TRBV15 | CATSSKERFGNTIYF
TRBJ2-3 | . | TRBV7-3 | CASSLRQGGGKQYF